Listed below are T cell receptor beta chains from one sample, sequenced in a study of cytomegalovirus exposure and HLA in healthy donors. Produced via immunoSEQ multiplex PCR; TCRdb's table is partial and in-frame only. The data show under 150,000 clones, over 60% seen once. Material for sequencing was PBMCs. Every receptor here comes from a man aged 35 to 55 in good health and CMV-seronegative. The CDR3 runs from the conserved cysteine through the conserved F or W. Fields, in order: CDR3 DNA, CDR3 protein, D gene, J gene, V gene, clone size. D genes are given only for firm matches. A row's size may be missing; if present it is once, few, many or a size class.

TGCGCCAGCAGCCCCCACCCAGGACAGGGCCAACAGCCCCAGCATTTT CASSPHPGQGQQPQHF TRBD1 TRBJ1-5 TRBV4-1 NA
TGTGCCAGTATTTACAGGAACACTGAAGCTTTCTTT CASIYRNTEAFF NA TRBJ1-1 TRBV19 NA
TGTGCCAGCAGTTTCTTCTCTGGCGGTGAAAAACTGTTTTTT CASSFFSGGEKLFF NA TRBJ1-4 TRBV27 NA
TGTGCCAGCTCACCAGGCGGGCCTAACTATGGCTACACCTTC CASSPGGPNYGYTF NA TRBJ1-2 TRBV18 NA
TGCGCCAGCAGCTTGGAACAGGGGCGCGGGTATGGCTACACCTTC CASSLEQGRGYGYTF TRBD1 TRBJ1-2 TRBV5-1 NA
TGCGCCAGCACCCCCTTGACAGGGGGGGTGTCCCTGTTTTTT CASTPLTGGVSLFF TRBD1 TRBJ1-4 TRBV4-1 NA
TGTGCCAGCAGCGTCAAGACAGGGGTCACTGAAGCTTTCTTT CASSVKTGVTEAFF TRBD1 TRBJ1-1 TRBV5-6 NA
TGTGCCAGCAGCCGGGCCGGGACAGGGGAGACCCAGTACTTC CASSRAGTGETQYF TRBD1 TRBJ2-5 TRBV14 NA
TGCGCCAGCGTCCGGACTAGCGGGAGAGTGGGAGAGACCCAGTACTTC CASVRTSGRVGETQYF TRBD2 TRBJ2-5 TRBV5-1 NA
TGTGCCAGCTCACCCGGGACAGACTACGAGCAGTACTTC CASSPGTDYEQYF TRBD1 TRBJ2-7 TRBV18 once
TGCGCCAGCAGCTTAGCAGGGAACTATGGCTACACCTTC CASSLAGNYGYTF NA TRBJ1-2 TRBV5-1 NA
TGTGCCAGCAGCGTAGGCCCCGGGACAGGGGCCGGGGAGCTGTTTTTT CASSVGPGTGAGELFF TRBD1 TRBJ2-2 TRBV9 NA
TGTGCCAGCAGCAGGACAGGGACCACAGATACGCAGTATTTT CASSRTGTTDTQYF TRBD1 TRBJ2-3 TRBV7-2 NA
TGTGCCAGCAGGGAGGGGACGGGCTCCTACGAGCAGTACTTC CASREGTGSYEQYF NA TRBJ2-7 TRBV6-1 NA
TGCGCCAGCAGTGGACTGATTAGCGGCAATTCCTACGAGCAGTACTTC CASSGLISGNSYEQYF NA TRBJ2-7 TRBV10-2 NA
TGTGCCAGCAGCTCTCACATCCGGGACTCTAGCACAGATACGCAGTATTTT CASSSHIRDSSTDTQYF NA TRBJ2-3 TRBV5-4 NA
TGTGCCAGTAGTATAGATGGAGGGAGTGGGGAGACCCAGTACTTC CASSIDGGSGETQYF NA TRBJ2-5 TRBV19 NA
TGCGCCAGCAGCCTCATCCAGGGGGGCACTGAAGCTTTCTTT CASSLIQGGTEAFF TRBD1 TRBJ1-1 TRBV5-1 NA
TGCGCCAGCAGCTCTCGGACAGGGTTCGGGTACGAGCAGTACTTC CASSSRTGFGYEQYF TRBD1 TRBJ2-7 TRBV5-1 NA
TGCGCCAGCAGGGCCGGGGGAAGTGATGGCTACCCCTTC CASRAGGSDGYPF NA TRBJ1-2 TRBV5-1 NA
TGCAGCGTTGAAGATCAAGGGTCCGGGGGTGGCTACCCCTTC CSVEDQGSGGGYPF NA TRBJ1-2 TRBV29-1 once
TGTGCCAGCAGCCAACCCGGACTAGCTGTTTCAGATACGCAGTATTTT CASSQPGLAVSDTQYF TRBD2 TRBJ2-3 TRBV4-2 NA
TGTGCCAGCAGCGCCAACAGGGGCTCGAATTCACCCCTCCACTTT CASSANRGSNSPLHF TRBD1 TRBJ1-6 TRBV11-2 NA
TGTGCCAGCAGCGAACAGGGCGGTTCCAATTCACCCCTCCACTTT CASSEQGGSNSPLHF NA TRBJ1-6 TRBV6-4 NA
TGCGCCAGCAGCCCTACTAGGACTAGCGGGAGGGGAAATGAGCAGTTCTTC CASSPTRTSGRGNEQFF TRBD2 TRBJ2-1 TRBV5-1 NA
TGTGCCAGCAGCTTAGACCGACATCGGAAACCCCAGCATTTT CASSLDRHRKPQHF NA TRBJ1-5 TRBV7-2 NA
TGTGCCACCAGCAGTCCGGGATTTATGGACGAGCAGTACTTC CATSSPGFMDEQYF NA TRBJ2-7 TRBV15 NA